The clone carrying this T cell receptor beta chain was seen repeatedly, ten times or more. The data derive from a study of CD8+CD57+ T cells in acquired aplastic anemia. On the study more broadly: When averaged, DNA from sorted CD4+ and CD8+ cells came to around 3 ug. Healthy donors yielded about 10.8 million CD4+ cell reads on average.

Profiling that covered TCR beta VDJ and CDR3 relied on genomic DNA as its template. TCRdb reprocessed the reads with MiXCR, giving one entry per CDR3 protein. The sample contains under 250,000 distinct CDR3 sequences, around 32% of which appear only once. With V trimmed by 3 bases and J by 4 bases, 9 bases remained unmatched. The CDR3 sequence is 16 residues long. In germline, CDR1 is LNHDA, CDR2 SQIVND (reference sequence). The chain carries TRBV19 and TRBJ1-1; 9 positions match TRBD1. The sequenced material came from sorted CD4+, CD8+, or CD8+CD57+ T cells (not recorded which) from PBMCs. This clonotype was sampled from a human donor in good health, serving as a control. CDR3 DNA: TGTGCCAGTAGTATCCCAAGTGGACAGGGGTTCACTGAAGCTTTCTTT. Translating it yields CASSIPSGQGFTEAFF.